This T cell receptor beta chain was sequenced in a study of human T cells and chemical hapten exposure. Time point described: pre-sensitization, week 0. The sample's treatment: therapeutic diphenylcyclopropenone sensitization with weekly scalp DPC. This clonotype occurred a few times. J lost 4 bases, V lost 2 bases, and 6 bases had no gene match. CDR1 is SGHVS, CDR2 FQNEAQ, per germline. This CDR3 contains 15 residues. Each cDNA molecule in the library carried unique molecular identifiers. TCRdb reprocessed the RACE reads via MiXCR and lists one record per CDR3 protein. The table includes roughly 100,000 distinct CDR3 sequences, approximately 12% detected once.

The chain has TRBV7-8 and TRBJ2-3; 7 nucleotides line up with TRBD2. The sequences come from whole blood, collected in connection with sensitization to the hapten diphenylcyclopropenone (DPC). This clonotype was obtained from a woman aged 45-65 years with alopecia areata. Some clones in this sample may be carry-over from other donors' samples. The CDR3 nucleotides read TGTGCCAGCAGCTTATCAGAAGGACTAGCAGATACGCAGTATTTT. Its protein product is CASSLSEGLADTQYF.